Here is one T cell receptor beta chain with its context. Its cognate antigen has yet to be identified. There are no base qualities to consult, and no much larger clone falls within one base. The data were taken from a study of blood T cell repertoires in COVID-19 (dated by TCRdb to the early 2020s). Regarding the study in general: Collaborator samples came from the United States, Italy and Spain and covered acute and convalescent phases of COVID-19. The material from the prospective study consisted of cDNA or gDNA derived from T cells, B-cell-depleted T cells, or PBMCs. The dataset comprised deeply sampled blood TCRbeta repertoires from subjects exposed to, actively infected with, or recovered from COVID-19. The repertoires were made available in a free public database intended to serve as a resource for research on the immune response to SARS-CoV-2. The samples were drawn from two sources: the first 160 participants of the ongoing ImmuneRACE study, and 1,200 or so subjects contributed by 6 global collaborators. A de-identified subject ID, COVID-19 status, age in years and sex were almost always included in the sample metadata. Where available, HLA class I and class II types were taken from metadata supplied by the sample provider and were not determined by assay-based typing. Paper-wide results and their limitations: The quantity of clinical and demographic metadata differed by source and by participant and was supplied without curation.

Each collaborating institution followed its own protocols to collect whole blood in K2EDTA tubes. Collaborator samples were shipped for TCRbeta analysis as frozen whole blood, isolated PBMCs, or DNA extracted from either sample type. The immunoSEQ Assay, a bias-controlled multiplex PCR, was used to amplify TCRbeta CDR3 regions from genomic DNA. The authors processed their data as follows. The number of nucleated cells in each sample was estimated from the amplification of reference gene primers within the assay. Sequence reads were collapsed and filtered to measure the absolute abundance of every unique TCRbeta CDR3 rearrangement. For each sample, productive Simpson clonality was calculated as the square root of Simpson's diversity index across productive rearrangements. TCRdb stores this immuneACCESS table with in-frame sequences only. Part of the clones is absent; in the studies checked, under half of the shortfall reflects unresolved V genes, and no reason is known for the rest. V and J calls and clone size are as listed in that table; D and trimming were resolved from the DNA. In all, the sample holds approximately 50,000 clones, and around 85% of those were seen once. The top ten clonotypes cover 2.5% to 3% of the sample.

From its cysteine to its phenylalanine, the CDR3 spans 12 amino acids. The CDR3 DNA has 36 bases and is translated from base 1. Cut back by 7 bases and 7 bases, the V and J ends lie 14 bases apart. Via the germline V gene, CDR1 is MGHDK and CDR2 SYGVNS. Here the chain combines TRBV25-1 and TRBJ2-7; TRBD2 is perhaps the D gene, given 6 matching bases. The receptor was derived from a woman older than 75 with acute or convalescent COVID-19. The source material was peripheral blood. The DNA reads TGTGCCAGCAAACAAATGGGGGGTGAGCAGTACTTC. Its protein is CASKQMGGEQYF.